Below are 27 T cell receptor beta chains sequenced from a single sample in a study of blood T cell repertoires in COVID-19. The table came from immunoSEQ multiplex PCR; TCRdb's copy has only in-frame clones and leaves some out. The table shows about 330,000 clones, with 87% occurring only once. Sequencing was performed on peripheral blood. All receptors come from a man aged 25-40 years with COVID-19, enrolled during active disease.

The CDR3 spells CASSAGPAGELFF. DNA of the CDR3: TGTGCCAGCTCGGCGGGCCCGGCCGGGGAGCTGTTTTTT. The V and J genes are TRBV7-3 and TRBJ2-2; a weak D match, TRBD2 (5 bases). Germline CDR1 is SGHTA and CDR2 is FQGTGA. V lost 8 bases to trimming and J lost 6 bases, with 13 bases between them. The length of the CDR3 is 13 residues.

This clone was detected only once. The rearrangement uses TRBV6-6 and TRBJ1-2, with TRBD1 identical over 7 bases. V lost 5 bases and J lost 4; bases outside the gene matches: 7. Germline V gives CDR1 MNHNY, CDR2 SVGAGI (reference sequence). The CDR3 loop spans 14 amino acids. DNA for the CDR3: TGTGCCAGCAGTCCCCCGGGACAGCTCTATGGCTACACCTTC. Translating gives CASSPPGQLYGYTF.

The rearrangement uses TRBV28 and TRBJ1-6; 7 bases are shared with TRBD1. This CDR3 has 16 residues. CDR1 is MDHEN, CDR2 SYDVKM, per germline. V shed 7 bases, J shed 6 bases, and the junction held 12 bases outside the gene matches. In DNA, the CDR3 is TGTGCCAGCACCATGACGGAGGGGGCAGGTAATTCACCCCTCCACTTT. Amino acids: CASTMTEGAGNSPLHF.

V and J are TRBV9 and TRBJ2-1; 7 nucleotides match TRBD1. Germline V lookup: CDR1 SGDLS, CDR2 YYNGEE. After removal of 3 bases from V and 16 bases from J, the junction contained 13 bases not matched to a gene. The length of the CDR3 is 13 residues. CDR3 residues: CASSANLRDSEFF. The CDR3 DNA follows: TGTGCCAGCAGCGCAAACCTCCGGGACAGTGAATTCTTC.

This sequence joins TRBV28 and TRBJ1-4; D is perhaps TRBD1 (5 bases). V lost 3 bases to trimming and J lost 0 bases, with 23 bases between them. The CDR3 is 20 amino acids. From germline, CDR1 is MDHEN and CDR2 SYDVKM. CDR3 sequence: CASSLYNLPGLAATNEKLFF. The CDR3 region has the DNA TGTGCCAGCAGTTTGTATAACCTCCCGGGACTTGCTGCAACTAATGAAAAACTGTTTTTT.

The rearrangement links TRBV19 to TRBJ2-2; D gene uncertain. The ends were cut back, 6 bases at V and 0 bases at J, with 11 bases in the middle. The germline V gene encodes CDR1 LNHDA and CDR2 SQIVND (reference sequence). There are 15 residues in the CDR3. The CDR3 nucleotides are TGTGCCAGTAGGGTGCAGGCATCGAACACCGGGGAGCTGTTTTTT. Encoded protein: CASRVQASNTGELFF.

The DNA for the CDR3 is TGTGCCAGCAGTTCCACCGGCGGGGAGACCCAGTACTTC. Amino acid sequence: CASSSTGGETQYF. The chain couples TRBV12-3 or TRBV12-4 to TRBJ2-5; maybe TRBD2 (5 bases). Trimming stripped 4 bases from V and 5 bases from J, with 11 bases between. The CDR3 totals 13 residues.

The sample holds one count of this clone. The CDR3 sequence is CASSPRQGGLSSYEQYF. CDR3 DNA sequence: TGTGCCAGCTCACCAAGACAGGGGGGCTTAAGCTCCTACGAGCAGTACTTC. The chain has TRBV18 and TRBJ2-7; TRBD1 matches at 9 bases. The CDR3 is made up of 17 amino acids. V lost 2 bases to trimming and J lost 0 bases; unmatched junction nucleotides: 8. Germline V gives CDR1 KGHSH, CDR2 LQKENI.

CDR3 nucleotides: TGTGCCAGCAGCGTAACACAGGGTGACACTGAAGCTTTCTTT. This gives the protein CASSVTQGDTEAFF. The rearrangement joins TRBV9 to TRBJ1-1, with D perhaps TRBD1 (6 bases). The length of the CDR3 is 14 residues. V lost 1 base and J 3 bases, leaving 10 bases between the germline ends. CDR1 SGDLS and CDR2 YYNGEE come from the germline V gene.

This chain links TRBV4-1 with TRBJ2-2; the match to TRBD2 covers 7 bases. Germline CDR1 and CDR2: MGHRA and YSYEKL. The length of the CDR3 is 17 residues. The V segment lost 1 base and the J segment 1 base; nucleotides outside the gene matches: 6. CDR3 in DNA: TGCGCCAGCAGCCAAGGCTTGGGAGGGTGGAACACCGGGGAGCTGTTTTTT. Its protein product is CASSQGLGGWNTGELFF.

The chain has TRBV27 and TRBJ1-5, with D perhaps TRBD1 (5 bases). The germline V gene has CDR1 MNHEY and CDR2 SMNVEV (reference sequence). V was trimmed by 5 bases and J by 0 bases, leaving 8 bases between them. The length of the CDR3 is 14 residues. CDR3 region: CASSPRASNQPQHF. The CDR3, as DNA: TGTGCCAGCAGTCCCAGGGCTAGCAATCAGCCCCAGCATTTT.

This clone was detected only a few times. V usage is TRBV6-5 and J usage is TRBJ1-2; no clear D gene. The CDR3 sequence is 14 residues long. CDR1 MNHEY and CDR2 SVGAGI come from the germline V gene. Between the trimmed V and J ends, which lost 6 bases and 2 bases, there was a span of 13 bases. CDR3 region: CASRRERENYGYTF. Written as DNA, the CDR3 is TGTGCCAGCAGACGAGAGAGGGAAAACTATGGCTACACCTTC.

The chain joins TRBV6-2 or TRBV6-3 to TRBJ1-4, with D possibly matching TRBD1 (5 bases). Trimming pared 5 bases from V and 2 bases from J, leaving 9 bases between. From germline, CDR1 is MNHEY and CDR2 SVGEGT. CDR3 length: 14 residues. As DNA, the CDR3 is TGTGCCAGCAGTCCGGACAACACTAATGAAAAACTGTTTTTT. Translating it yields CASSPDNTNEKLFF.

The V gene is TRBV9, the J gene TRBJ2-2, with 7 bases aligning to TRBD1. The ends lost 4 bases at V and 0 bases at J; junction bases unmatched: 6. This CDR3 has 16 residues. Germline CDR1 reads SGDLS; CDR2 reads YYNGEE. The CDR3 is CASSSRDSPNTGELFF. CDR3 in DNA: TGTGCCAGCAGCTCTCGGGACAGTCCGAACACCGGGGAGCTGTTTTTT. The full variable domain, rest sourced from reference TRBV9 and TRBJ2-2, is DSGVTQTPKHLITATGQRVTLRCSPRSGDLSVYWYQQSLDQGLQFLIQYYNGEERAKGNILERFSAQQFPDLHSELNLSSLELGDSALYFCASSSRDSPNTGELFFGEGSRLTVL.

The chain combines TRBV5-4 with TRBJ2-7; 13 bases are a match to TRBD2. CDR3 length: 15 residues. Unmatched junction bases numbered 4, after V lost 3 bases and J lost 4 bases. Germline V gives CDR1 SGHNT, CDR2 YYREEE (reference sequence). The CDR3 protein is CASSSRTSGSYEQYF. The CDR3 coding sequence is TGTGCCAGCAGCTCAAGGACTAGCGGGAGTTACGAGCAGTACTTC.

This clone was seen a few times. CDR3 bases: TGTGCCAGCAGCTTAGCAGGGGGGCCCCAGCATTTT. It yields the protein CASSLAGGPQHF. The rearrangement joins TRBV7-9 to TRBJ1-5; TRBD1 is a possible D gene (6 bases). Trimming pared 0 bases from V and 9 bases from J, leaving 6 bases between. The CDR3 consists of 12 residues. CDR1 is SEHNR and CDR2 is FQNEAQ in the germline V gene (reference sequence).

The chain joins TRBV24-1 to TRBJ2-1; the D gene is possibly TRBD2 (6 bases). This CDR3 is 16 amino acids long. Germline lookup yields CDR1 KGHDR and CDR2 SFDVKD. Trimming cost V 3 bases and J 8 bases, with 19 bases left between them. DNA of the CDR3: TGTGCCACCAGTGATAGGAGGGGAAATTCGCTGTATGAGCAGTTCTTC. This gives the protein CATSDRRGNSLYEQFF.

The chain joins TRBV6-2 or TRBV6-3 to TRBJ2-3; TRBD2 might be the D (5 bases). The CDR3 covers 16 residues. Trimming took 0 bases from V and 0 from J, leaving 10 bases between them. CDR1 and CDR2 (germline): MNHEY, SVGEGT. The CDR3 loop reads CASSYSTRTSTDTQYF. DNA of the CDR3: TGTGCCAGCAGTTACTCCACTAGGACTAGCACAGATACGCAGTATTTT.

This clone occurred a few times. The chain couples TRBV6-5 to TRBJ2-7, with D tentatively TRBD1 (5 bases). In germline, CDR1 is MNHEY, CDR2 SVGAGI. The CDR3 sequence is 15 residues long. Trimming pared 0 bases from V and 3 bases from J, leaving 12 bases between. The CDR3 sequence: CASSYSIQGIYEQYF. The CDR3 nucleotides are TGTGCCAGCAGTTACTCGATTCAGGGTATCTACGAGCAGTACTTC.

The V call is TRBV15, the J call TRBJ1-3, with TRBD1 matching 7 bases. With 6 bases clipped from V and 0 bases from J, the junction kept 8 bases outside the gene matches. The CDR3 is 16 amino acids. In germline, CDR1 is LNHNV, CDR2 YYDKDF (reference sequence). CDR3 region: CATSLWDRGSGNTIYF. In DNA form, the CDR3 reads TGTGCCACCAGTTTGTGGGACAGAGGCTCTGGAAACACCATATATTTT.

V is TRBV28 and J is TRBJ1-1, with D perhaps TRBD1 (5 bases). Germline V CDR1 and CDR2: MDHEN, SYDVKM. The ends were cut back, 3 bases at V and 4 bases at J, with 9 bases in the middle. The CDR3 spans 13 residues. The CDR3 DNA reads TGTGCCAGCAGTTTTCGGGGGGTCACTGAAGCTTTCTTT. As protein: CASSFRGVTEAFF.

This chain joins TRBV6-5 and TRBJ2-7; 7 nucleotides agree with TRBD1. CDR1 is MNHEY, CDR2 SVGAGI, per germline. The CDR3 runs to 15 residues. J gave up 6 bases and V 4 bases, and 12 bases lay outside the gene matches. The CDR3 DNA reads TGTGCCAGCAGTTTCTCCCGGGACAGATCGTCCGAGCAGTACTTC. Encoded protein: CASSFSRDRSSEQYF.

The V and J genes are TRBV6-4 and TRBJ2-6; maybe TRBD2 (5 bases). The CDR3 sequence is 16 residues long. Per germline, CDR1 MRHNA and CDR2 SNTAGT. Trimming cost V 2 bases and J 2 bases, with 10 bases left between them. The CDR3 here is CASSDGERTGANVLTF. As DNA, the CDR3 is TGTGCCAGCAGTGACGGGGAGAGGACTGGGGCCAACGTCCTGACTTTC.

The rearrangement joins TRBV3-1 (or the pseudogene TRBV3-2) to TRBJ1-2, with 7 bases aligning to TRBD1. Per germline, CDR1 LGHDT and CDR2 YNNKEL (reference sequence). The CDR3 is 15 residues long. V trimming: 4 bases; J trimming: 5 bases; junction bases outside the gene matches: 10. The CDR3 loop is CASSPQGGGMYGYTF. The DNA for the CDR3 is TGTGCCAGCAGCCCTCAGGGGGGCGGGATGTATGGCTACACCTTC.

V usage is TRBV7-2 and J usage is TRBJ2-3; 10 bases match TRBD2. CDR1 is SGHTA and CDR2 is FQGNSA in the germline V gene. After removal of 5 bases from V and 3 bases from J, the junction contained 11 bases not matched to a gene. The CDR3 contains 17 residues. As DNA, the CDR3 is TGTGCCAGCAGCCTCTCTCAGCGGGAGGGCAGGACAGATACGCAGTATTTT. It codes for CASSLSQREGRTDTQYF.

This clone was found once. This chain uses TRBV6-5 with TRBJ2-7; possible D gene TRBD1, 5 bases. Trimming took 10 bases from V and 4 from J, leaving 11 bases between them. This CDR3 region has 11 residues. Germline V gene lookup returns CDR1 MNHEY and CDR2 SVGAGI. Here the CDR3 DNA reads TGTGCCATCCCCAGGGAATACGAGCAGTACTTC. This encodes CAIPREYEQYF.

The rearrangement joins TRBV2 to TRBJ2-1, with 10 bases aligning to TRBD2. CDR3 size: 17 residues. Germline V gene lookup returns CDR1 SNHLY and CDR2 FYNNEI. Trimming took 6 bases from V and 2 from J; bases not matched to a gene: 10. The CDR3 DNA sequence: TGTGCCAGCAGCGCTTTGACTAGCGGGTTGACCTACAATGAGCAGTTCTTC. This gives the protein CASSALTSGLTYNEQFF.